This TCR beta chain emerged from a study of cytomegalovirus exposure and HLA in healthy donors (dated by TCRdb to between 2016 and 2019). About the investigation overall: In an earlier analysis of roughly 500 of the donors, about 260 Gb of sequence data and 117 million unique TCR beta sequences from 150 million to 200 million T cells were reported. Roughly 300 gigabases of sequencing data and around 85 million unique TCR sequences made up an early release that covered around 640 HLA-typed donors. The genetic ancestry cluster associated with self-reported Caucasian donors included roughly four fifths of the roughly 410 genotyped donors. The aim of the study was to test whether cataloging public T cell receptors could identify signatures of past pathogen exposure. Using immunosequencing, the study profiled T cell repertoires from approximately 700 subjects and related those repertoires to cytomegalovirus serostatus. Besides the first cohort of some 670 subjects, a separate validation cohort made up of roughly 130 different subjects was used. To predict cytomegalovirus infection status, the study brought together high-throughput TCR immunosequencing, statistical association of individual TCRs with disease status, and machine learning. A later analysis re-analyzed previously published TCR beta repertoires from several hundred donors and added high-resolution HLA genotyping to study TCR occurrence patterns. Rather than using new phenotypic data, the later analysis identified candidate immune exposures from TCR beta sequences and from how often those sequences occurred across donors. An earlier analysis of fewer than 750 of the donors used high-throughput TCR beta sequencing to judge whether each TCR beta V gene segment behaved as functional or pseudogenic. Donor age, sex, ethnicity and CMV serostatus were compiled together with the repertoire data. A later genetic analysis used genome-wide SNP genotypes for about three fifths of the 666 donors, treating that subset as a discovery cohort. Every repertoire in the discovery cohort had been generated on one and the same sequencing platform. Class I and class II HLA loci were covered by the typing at four-digit resolution. Typing coverage varied by locus: roughly 620-630 donors for A, B, C, DRB1 and DQB1; 500 to 550 for DQA1; nearly 610 for DPA1; approximately 450 for DPB1. Because of strong linkage in the cohort, roughly five DR-DQ haplotypes were treated as single units for association and clustering. On average, roughly 250,000 unique TCR beta nucleotide sequences were sequenced per donor among several hundred genotyped donors of the cohort, with roughly 19% of those sequences being non-productive.

What the research found in general, with its limitations: In a later analysis, TCR association rates were found to vary across HLA loci, with the most associated TCRs seen for DRB1 alleles and the fewest for HLA-C alleles. Specific HLA alleles were associated with roughly 16,000 TCR beta sequences at a false discovery rate of 0.05 in a later analysis. V-gene and J-gene trimming of TCR beta chains was associated with a missense DCLRE1C variant in a later genetic analysis, and the association was replicated in an independent cohort. According to a later genetic analysis, donors in an Asian-associated ancestry cluster had fewer N-insertions in productive TCRs than the approximately 670-donor mean. For the cohort, immune exposure information was limited to CMV serostatus. A few of the identified cytomegalovirus-associated TCR beta chains were confirmed in vitro to be specific for cytomegalovirus antigens. According to the authors, the approach could potentially be generalized to other disease states and immunological phenotypes. A cluster of highly shared sequence variants was judged likely to represent a technical artifact of the sequencing pipeline. When HLA alleles, especially DR and DQ, strongly co-occurred, attributing TCR associations to individual alleles was difficult. Because the 87-base-pair reads could not distinguish some IMGT-functional V segments, including TRBV6-2 and TRBV6-3, those segments were excluded. Broadly in line with IMGT annotations, most TCR beta V segments showed up in productive rearrangements about 87% or about 30% of the time in an earlier analysis of under 700 of the donors. Presence/absence analyses assumed roughly uniform sequencing depth across donors, an assumption that may not hold. Only TCR beta chains were sequenced in this cohort, and the absence of alpha or paired-chain data limited detectable features. Compared with equally common non-associated chains, HLA-associated TCR beta chains in a later analysis were more clonally expanded and had lower generation probabilities. Several of the top co-occurrence clusters appeared to be linked to parvovirus B19, influenza, CMV and Epstein-Barr virus, according to a later analysis. Most TCR sequences were seen in very few donors, while some public TCRs were found in many individuals. Because some donors lacked HLA typing at each locus, the association tests relied only on the typed subset. The study gave a list of some 150 TCR beta chains associated with cytomegalovirus. A further reported finding was that TCR beta sequences accurately predicted the HLA-A and HLA-B alleles for most subjects in the first cohort. A later analysis found that most CMV-associated TCR beta chains appeared HLA-restricted, with HLA associations seemingly driven largely by CMV exposure. Over 15 rarely observed V segments, including chromosome 9 orphons, were excluded from the earlier analysis of some 590 of the donors because counts were too low. The classifier was reported to diagnose cytomegalovirus status with high specificity and sensitivity in both the original and validation cohorts. Linkage disequilibrium might explain the correlated functional status among segregating V segments, but an unknown experimental factor could not be ruled out.

The receptor library was made with the immunoSEQ multiplex PCR assay. A mixture of 60 forward primers for TCR Vbeta segments and 13 reverse primers for TCR Jbeta segments was used in the multiplex PCR. The CDR3 region of rearranged TCR beta genes was amplified from genomic DNA by a multiplex PCR assay. The amplified TCR beta libraries were sequenced on the Illumina HiSeq System as 87-base-pair reads. In the authors' own workflow: Across the 670 or so repertoires, a later analysis counted approximately 75 million unique TCR beta chains, roughly 11 million of which were shared by at least two donors. A nearest-neighbor algorithm error-corrected the raw reads and collapsed the reads into unique sequences, merging closely related sequences to remove PCR and sequencing errors. To assign V, D and J gene segments, CDR3 sequences were aligned to IMGT reference sequences. For a sequence to be retained, at least a six-nucleotide match to both a V gene segment and a J gene segment was required. Rearrangements were called productive when the CDR3 lacked stop codons and stayed in frame with V and J; all others were non-productive. Following IMGT convention, CDR3 was defined as the stretch from the second conserved V-encoded cysteine to the conserved J-encoded phenylalanine. In an earlier analysis of around 540 of the donors, sequences lacking an unambiguous match to a single V gene segment were excluded. In an earlier analysis of almost 600 of the donors, a V segment was called functional when productive rearrangements were above 56.7%, and segregating when the standard deviation between donors exceeded 5%. A statistical classification framework was developed to diagnose cytomegalovirus status using the catalog of TCR beta chain sequences. In a later analysis, V and J genes were assigned by comparing TCR nucleotide sequences against IMGT/GENE-DB human TR gene sequences. Using the TCRdist pipeline, a later analysis assigned CDR3 sequences along with most-parsimonious VDJ recombination scenarios. In a later analysis, each TCR beta chain was defined by its CDR3 amino acid sequence together with its V-gene family, and reads without a unique V-gene family were excluded. In a later analysis, some 600 highly shared, low-generation-probability nucleotide sequences were removed to address suspected cross-contamination and a sequencing artifact. For each public chain, a later analysis derived a clonal expansion index from normalized ranks of inferred template counts within each repertoire. Generation probabilities in a later analysis came from a VDJ recombination model fitted to out-of-frame rearrangements, and those results were checked against IGoR. A later analysis scored TCR-TCR, TCR-HLA and TCR-CMV co-occurrence with hypergeometric tests, applying a repertoire-size bias correction to TCR pairs. A later analysis estimated false discovery rates by permuting HLA or CMV assignments 20 times. In a later analysis, co-occurring TCRs were grouped with DBSCAN, and TCRdist sequence similarity was added when clustering was performed within HLA-allele-positive subsets. Repertoires with fewer than 30,000 or more than 120,000 public chains, plus five repertoires with anomalous nucleotide sharing, were excluded from co-occurrence clustering. TCRdb obtained this table from immuneACCESS and retained in-frame rearrangements with V and J assigned. These tables miss some clones; where compared with another copy, unresolved V genes account for less than half of the shortfall, and the remainder is unexplained. D and trimming come from the DNA, and the V and J calls and clone size come from that table. The sample table lists 140,000 or so clones, roughly 80% of them with a count of one. The top ten clonotypes cover roughly 2.9% of the sample.

About this clone: The antigen it recognizes is unknown. The input lacks base qualities; no much larger clone sits a single base away.

V is pruned by 0 bases and J by 8 bases, leaving 4 bases of the junction without a gene match. From its cysteine to its phenylalanine, the CDR3 spans 14 amino acids. This entry keeps only the CDR3 DNA: 42 bases, framed from base 1. CDR1 and CDR2, per the germline V gene, are SGHRS and YFSETQ. In total, roughly 670 healthy bone marrow donors made up the cohort. At the time of sampling, every cohort member was nominally healthy, though immune exposures that went unrecorded were likely present. The donor was CMV seronegative and was included in the group of about 350 seronegative cohort members. A peripheral blood sample was provided by each donor, and peripheral blood mononuclear cells were used for TCR beta sequencing. Genomic DNA was extracted from the blood cell samples with the Qiagen DNeasy Blood Extraction Kit.

Sequencing used PBMCs. This sequence was found in a woman between 25 and 40 years old in good health and CMV-seronegative. Recombination joined TRBV5-1 with TRBJ1-4, with 7 bases in between that match TRBD1. For the CDR3, the sequence is CASSLGGGREKLFF. The base sequence is TGCGCCAGCAGCTTGGGAGGGGGCAGGGAAAAACTGTTTTTT.